The 29 T cell receptor beta chains below were found in one sample sequenced in a study of radiation and T cells in renal cell carcinoma. Time point denoted: blood 4 weeks post-SBRT, at nephrectomy. As for treatment: 15 Gy SBRT to primary tumor, nephrectomy 4 weeks later. Measured with immunoSEQ multiplex PCR; TCRdb has only the in-frame clones, and not every one. This table holds around 30,000 clones, 81% found once. The sequencing used blood, collected from a patient whose treatment included radiotherapy and nephrectomy. These receptors were collected from a man aged 55 to 69 with renal cell carcinoma.

The chain joins TRBV11-1 to TRBJ1-1; D is perhaps TRBD1 (5 bases). This CDR3 has 13 amino acids. V lost 8 bases and J lost 4, with 14 bases in between. CDR1 SGHAT and CDR2 FQDESV come from the germline V gene (reference sequence). The CDR3 DNA sequence: TGTGCCAGCGGAAAATACGGGGGCACTGAAGCTTTCTTT. Encoded protein: CASGKYGGTEAFF.

The genes are TRBV7-6 and TRBJ2-7; TRBD1 matches at 7 bases. CDR1 is SGHVS and CDR2 is FNYEAQ in the germline V gene. CDR3 length equals 12 residues. Trimming removed 4 bases from V and 6 bases from J; junction bases left unmatched: 3. Here the CDR3 DNA reads TGTGCCAGCAGCTCGACAGGGTCCGAGCAGTACTTC. Encoded protein: CASSSTGSEQYF.

This clone appeared a few times. The genes are TRBV5-5 and TRBJ2-1; the match to TRBD2 covers 15 bases. Germline CDR1 reads SGHKS; CDR2 reads YYEKEE (reference sequence). Trimming removed 4 bases from V and 3 bases from J; junction bases left unmatched: 8. The CDR3 is made up of 18 amino acids. The chain's CDR3 is CASSRGLAGGYGYNEQFF. The CDR3 DNA reads as TGTGCCAGCAGCCGCGGACTAGCGGGAGGGTATGGCTACAATGAGCAGTTCTTC.

This clone is a singleton in its sample. This chain uses TRBV18 with TRBJ2-2; D assignment may be TRBD1 or TRBD2 (5 bases each). The CDR3 spans 17 residues. CDR1 is KGHSH, CDR2 LQKENI, per germline. Trimming removed 3 bases at V and 4 bases at J, with 18 bases between. The CDR3 DNA reads as TGTGCCAGCTCACCCCCAGGGAGCATCGGTGTCACCGGGGAGCTGTTTTTT. Protein product: CASSPPGSIGVTGELFF.

The chain carries TRBV9 and TRBJ2-1, with 8 bases identical to TRBD2. With 0 bases clipped from V and 11 bases from J, the junction kept 10 bases outside the gene matches. From germline, CDR1 is SGDLS and CDR2 YYNGEE. The CDR3 totals 15 residues. Here the CDR3 DNA reads TGTGCCAGCAGCGTAGACGGGACTAGGATGGCCAAGCAGTTCTTC. It codes for CASSVDGTRMAKQFF.

This clone came up once. Germline and junction disagree at one end, which may indicate a read error. The chain has TRBV7-7 and TRBJ2-1, with D unclear. This CDR3 comprises 13 residues. The germline CDR1 and CDR2 sequences are SSHAT and FNYEAQ (reference sequence). Here the CDR3 DNA reads TGTGCTAGCAGCCGTACCTCCTACAATGAGCAGTTCTTC. This sequence encodes CASSRTSYNEQFF.

The V and J genes are TRBV11-2 and TRBJ2-2, with 8 bases that match TRBD2. The length of the CDR3 is 16 residues. Looked up from germline, CDR1 is SGHAT and CDR2 is FQNNGV. The trim removed 5 bases at V and 5 bases at J, leaving 10 bases unmatched. CDR3 in amino acids: CASSLRGASGTGELFF. DNA of the CDR3: TGTGCCAGCAGCCTAAGAGGGGCTAGCGGGACCGGGGAGCTGTTTTTT.

The J gene is TRBJ2-7, the V gene TRBV2; 11 bases agree with TRBD1. Trimming cost V 7 bases and J 5 bases; bases outside gene matches: 4. Germline V gene sequence: CDR1 SNHLY, CDR2 FYNNEI. The CDR3 runs to 13 residues. CDR3 region: CASNGDRGNEQYF. DNA of the CDR3: TGTGCCAGCAATGGGGACAGGGGGAACGAGCAGTACTTC.

The chain carries TRBV5-4 and TRBJ2-3; D is unresolved. The CDR3 totals 12 residues. Germline V gene data show CDR1 as SGHNT and CDR2 as YYREEE (reference sequence). The V end was cut by 2 bases, the J end by 6 bases, with 7 bases between. CDR3 amino acids: CASSLETDTQYF. In DNA, the CDR3 is TGTGCCAGCAGCTTAGAGACGGATACGCAGTATTTT.

The chain combines TRBV5-1 with TRBJ2-1, with 13 bases matching TRBD2. The ends lost 4 bases at V and 4 bases at J; junction bases unmatched: 2. The germline V gene encodes CDR1 SGHRS and CDR2 YFSETQ. CDR3 length: 15 residues. DNA of the CDR3: TGCGCCAGCAGCAGGACTAGCGGGAGTTACAATGAGCAGTTCTTC. It specifies CASSRTSGSYNEQFF.

The chain is built from TRBV18 and TRBJ2-1; no clear D. V dropped 6 bases and J dropped 0 bases, with 15 bases sitting between them. Germline values: CDR1 KGHSH, CDR2 LQKENI. This CDR3 has 16 amino acids. For the CDR3, the DNA is TGTGCCAGCTCCCGAGAGATTGCGAGCTCCTACAATGAGCAGTTCTTC. Encoded protein: CASSREIASSYNEQFF.

The chain has TRBV10-3 and TRBJ2-7; tentatively, D is TRBD1 (6 bases). Germline assignment: CDR1 ENHRY and CDR2 SYGVKD. Deletions cut 4 bases from V and 2 bases from J, with 6 bases between. The CDR3 has 12 residues. The CDR3 is CAISGTAYEQYF. For the CDR3, the DNA is TGTGCCATCAGTGGGACAGCCTACGAGCAGTACTTC.

The V gene is TRBV27, the J gene TRBJ2-2; D gene uncertain. The CDR3 covers 13 residues. Trimming left V 7 bases short and J 4 bases short, with 10 bases between. CDR1 is MNHEY, CDR2 SMNVEV, per germline (reference sequence). CDR3 protein: CASKSLGTGELFF. DNA of the CDR3: TGTGCCAGCAAGAGCCTCGGCACCGGGGAGCTGTTTTTT.

The rearrangement joins TRBV6-6 to TRBJ1-4; D might be TRBD1 (5 bases). This CDR3 spans 14 amino acids. Germline V gene sequence: CDR1 MNHNY, CDR2 SVGAGI (reference sequence). Trimming removed 11 bases from V and 7 bases from J, with 20 bases in between. The CDR3 spells CAGGREGRGEKLFF. The CDR3 DNA sequence: TGTGCCGGGGGGAGGGAGGGTCGCGGTGAAAAACTGTTTTTT.

The chain recombines TRBV7-9 with TRBJ2-3, with a possible D match to TRBD2 (5 bases). Trimming removed 5 bases at V and 0 bases at J, with 9 bases between. The CDR3 contains 14 residues. Germline values: CDR1 SEHNR, CDR2 FQNEAQ (reference sequence). CDR3 amino acids: CASSETRSTDTQYF. The DNA for the CDR3 is TGTGCCAGCAGCGAAACTAGGAGCACAGATACGCAGTATTTT.

This clone was recorded once. The CDR3 DNA reads as TGTGCCAGCAGTCCGGCGGGACGCCCCACAGATACGCAGTATTTT. It encodes CASSPAGRPTDTQYF. This sequence joins TRBV6-5 and TRBJ2-3; possibly TRBD2 for D (6 bases). Trimming shortened V by 5 bases and J by 2 bases, and 14 bases separated the two germline ends. This CDR3 comprises 15 residues. Germline CDR1 reads MNHEY; CDR2 reads SVGAGI.

V gene TRBV7-2 combines with J gene TRBJ2-2; D call uncertain. CDR1 and CDR2 (germline): SGHTA, FQGNSA. The CDR3 spans 16 residues. Between the trimmed V and J ends, which lost 5 bases and 5 bases, there was a span of 18 bases. As DNA, the CDR3 is TGTGCCAGCAGCGCAATGAGAGGTGTAAGAACCGGGGAGCTGTTTTTT. Translation gives CASSAMRGVRTGELFF.

This clone showed up just once. J is TRBJ1-1 and V is TRBV7-2, with D possibly being TRBD1 (6 bases). V was trimmed by 1 base and J by 6 bases, leaving 18 bases between them. CDR1 and CDR2 (germline): SGHTA, FQGNSA. The CDR3 is made up of 16 amino acids. The CDR3 loop reads CASSLGGGAELSEAFF. For the CDR3, the DNA is TGTGCCAGCAGCTTAGGCGGGGGCGCTGAATTATCTGAAGCTTTCTTT.

This chain uses TRBV18 with TRBJ2-7; tentatively, D is TRBD1 (6 bases). The length of the CDR3 is 13 residues. Germline V lookup: CDR1 KGHSH, CDR2 LQKENI. Trimming pared 3 bases from V and 5 bases from J, leaving 11 bases between. DNA of the CDR3: TGTGCCAGCTCACCGTCCAGGGGTGACGAGCAGTACTTC. This sequence encodes CASSPSRGDEQYF.

This chain uses TRBV12-5 with TRBJ2-4; TRBD2 aligns across 8 bases. The CDR3 spans 15 residues. J lost 1 base, V lost 5 bases, and 4 bases had no gene match. Germline V lookup: CDR1 LGHNT, CDR2 FRNRAP. The CDR3 nucleotides are TGTGCTAGTGGTCCGGGGGGGTTTGCCAAAAACATTCAGTACTTC. Amino acids: CASGPGGFAKNIQYF.

This clone occurred once. J is TRBJ1-1 and V is TRBV6-5; tentatively, D is TRBD1 (6 bases). Germline V lookup: CDR1 MNHEY, CDR2 SVGAGI. This CDR3 comprises 13 residues. V was cut by 8 bases and J by 6 bases, with 16 bases left in between. CDR3 region: CASRTNRVPEAFF. Written as DNA, the CDR3 is TGTGCCAGCCGCACAAACAGGGTACCTGAAGCTTTCTTT.

The chain is built from TRBV7-9 and TRBJ1-1; weak D call: TRBD1 (5 bases). Germline V gives CDR1 SEHNR, CDR2 FQNEAQ (reference sequence). The CDR3 contains 12 residues. Trimming took 8 bases from V and 9 from J, leaving 16 bases between them. CDR3 sequence: CASVAPGGKAFF. In DNA, the CDR3 is TGTGCCAGCGTAGCTCCGGGGGGAAAAGCTTTCTTT.

This clone showed up just once. This chain joins TRBV18 and TRBJ2-7; TRBD1 agrees at 10 bases. With V trimmed by 5 bases and J by 4 bases, 5 bases remained unmatched. The CDR3 is made up of 14 amino acids. From germline, CDR1 is KGHSH and CDR2 LQKENI. Here the CDR3 reads CASSTGTGDYEQYF. The CDR3, as DNA: TGTGCCAGCTCAACCGGGACAGGGGATTACGAGCAGTACTTC.

This chain connects TRBV11-2 to TRBJ2-3; TRBD2 might be the D (5 bases). The CDR3 consists of 16 residues. Germline V gives CDR1 SGHAT, CDR2 FQNNGV. V dropped 4 bases and J dropped 4 bases, with 18 bases sitting between them. This CDR3 reads CASSSRVGSLSDTQYF. The CDR3 DNA is TGTGCCAGCAGCTCAAGGGTAGGGAGTCTCTCAGATACGCAGTATTTT.

The chain combines TRBV5-4 with TRBJ2-7; D remains ambiguous. This CDR3 has 14 residues. The germline gives CDR1 SGHNT, CDR2 YYREEE (reference sequence). V lost 0 bases and J 5 bases, leaving 12 bases between the germline ends. The CDR3 DNA is TGTGCCAGCAGCTTGGCTTACACCTCGAACGAGCAGTACTTC. Protein product: CASSLAYTSNEQYF.

The chain is built from TRBV18 and TRBJ2-3; D gene ambiguous. With 1 base removed from V and 0 bases from J, the gap between germline ends came to 11 bases. The CDR3 is 16 residues long. Germline V gives CDR1 KGHSH, CDR2 LQKENI. The CDR3, as DNA: TGTGCCAGCTCACCACGCACTGCAACTAGCACAGATACGCAGTATTTT. It yields the protein CASSPRTATSTDTQYF.

The V and J genes are TRBV18 and TRBJ2-2, with 9 bases matching TRBD1. Germline V gives CDR1 KGHSH, CDR2 LQKENI. This CDR3 has 14 residues. Unmatched junction bases numbered 7, after V lost 8 bases and J lost 6 bases. CDR3 in DNA: TGTGCCAGCCGCGGGACAGGGAGATCCGGGGAGCTGTTTTTT. This sequence encodes CASRGTGRSGELFF.

The J gene is TRBJ1-6, the V gene TRBV25-1; 7 bases are shared with TRBD1. V lost 6 bases, J lost 7 bases, and 6 bases stayed unmatched. This CDR3 spans 14 amino acids. The germline CDR1 and CDR2 sequences are MGHDK and SYGVNS. CDR3 sequence: CASSRDSPNSPLHF. CDR3 in DNA: TGTGCCAGCAGCCGGGACAGCCCAAATTCACCCCTCCACTTT.

The chain has TRBV19 and TRBJ2-3; 14 nucleotides agree with TRBD2. With V trimmed by 1 base and J by 0 bases, 3 bases remained unmatched. Germline CDR1 and CDR2: LNHDA and SQIVND (reference sequence). The CDR3 sequence is 18 residues long. The chain's CDR3 is CASSIGGTSGRSTDTQYF. The CDR3 nucleotides are TGTGCCAGTAGTATAGGAGGGACTAGCGGGAGAAGCACAGATACGCAGTATTTT. The full variable domain, rest sourced from reference TRBV19 and TRBJ2-3, is DGGITQSPKYLFRKEGQNVTLSCEQNLNHDAMYWYRQDPGQGLRLIYYSQIVNDFQKGDIAEGYSVSREKKESFPLTVTSAQKNPTAFYLCASSIGGTSGRSTDTQYFGPGTRLTVL.